These 8 T cell receptor beta chains came from one sample sequenced in a study of CXCR3-negative and CXCR3-positive naive CD8 T cells (dated by TCRdb to about 2019). The sample was run on a NextSeq 550. The Human TCR Profiling Kit (MiLaboratory) was used to prepare UMI-labeled 5' RACE TRB cDNA libraries. Following TCRdb reprocessing, every CDR3 protein sequence forms one entry, and DNA is not provided. The table of this sample itemizes 130,000 or so distinct CDR3 sequences. The ten largest clones take up 0.29% of the sample. Sequenced: naive CXCR3- CD8+ T cells from blood. Sample cell subset or site, as interpreted from the label and publication: CD45RO-CCR7+CD27+CD95- naive CD8+ T cells lacking CXCR3 (TNR3-). The receptor source for this set is a human donor in good health. Some clones in this sample may be carry-over from other donors' samples.

The chain couples TRBV28 to TRBJ2-5; TCRdb's D gene call, TRBD1, goes unchecked for lack of DNA. Germline V gene lookup returns CDR1 MDHEN and CDR2 SYDVKM. The CDR3 is made up of 14 amino acids. Here the CDR3 reads CASNSGGVEETQYF. Variable domain in full (rest from reference TRBV28 and TRBJ2-5): DVKVTQSSRYLVKRTGEKVFLECVQDMDHENMFWYRQDPGLGLRLIYFSYDVKMKEKGDIPEGYSVSREKKERFSLILESASTNQTSMYLCASNSGGVEETQYFGPGTRLLVL.

The rearrangement joins TRBV5-1 to TRBJ2-2; TCRdb picks TRBD1, but there is no DNA to check that call. The CDR3 consists of 16 residues. Germline V gene data show CDR1 as SGHRS and CDR2 as YFSETQ. CDR3 amino acids: CASFPAGTGKIGELFF.

The V gene is TRBV15, the J gene TRBJ2-7; as DNA is missing, the TRBD1 call by TCRdb cannot be tested. The CDR3 contains 15 residues. Germline V CDR1 and CDR2: LNHNV, YYDKDF (reference sequence). CDR3 sequence: CATSRGRGLSYEQYF. The full variable domain, in which reference TRBV15 and TRBJ2-7 provide the parts outside the CDR3, is DAMVIQNPRYQVTQFGKPVTLSCSQTLNHNVMYWYQQKSSQAPKLLFHYYDKDFNNEADTPDNFQSRRPNTSFCFLDIRSPGLGDTAMYLCATSRGRGLSYEQYFGPGTRLTVT.

This chain links TRBV7-9 with TRBJ2-3; without DNA, the TCRdb call of TRBD1 cannot be checked. Germline values: CDR1 SEHNR, CDR2 FQNEAQ (reference sequence). The length of the CDR3 is 15 residues. CDR3: CASSGRGGSTDTQYF.

The chain links TRBV5-5 to TRBJ2-1; with no DNA, the TCRdb D assignment of TRBD1 cannot be verified. The CDR3 runs to 20 residues. The germline V gene encodes CDR1 SGHKS and CDR2 YYEKEE (reference sequence). CDR3 sequence: CASSLFIAEGPGALGNEQFF.

This chain uses TRBV28 with TRBJ2-2; the D call of TRBD1 rests on TCRdb alone, since no DNA is present to check it. This CDR3 spans 14 amino acids. Looked up from germline, CDR1 is MDHEN and CDR2 is SYDVKM. CDR3 region: CASSMDREVGELFF.

This chain joins TRBV6-1 and TRBJ2-7; TCRdb calls TRBD1, which cannot be checked without DNA. Germline V CDR1 and CDR2: MNHNS, SASEGT. This CDR3 is 14 amino acids long. CDR3 region: CASSEGRGRFEQYF.

The chain employs TRBV4-1 and TRBJ2-3; TCRdb designates TRBD1, a call that cannot be tested without DNA. This CDR3 is built from 14 residues. Germline V CDR1 and CDR2: MGHRA, YSYEKL. CDR3 in amino acids: CASSQVGGPDTQYF.